The 8 T cell receptor beta chains below all came from one sample that was sequenced in a study of Ad26.COV2.S vaccination and SARS-CoV-2 variants. Here immunoSEQ multiplex PCR was the method, and the copy in TCRdb shows in-frame clones only, minus some. The data hold about 350,000 clones, with roughly nine tenths observed a single time. The sample in question was peripheral blood, obtained after recovery from COVID-19. These receptor sequences come from a human donor who had recovered from COVID-19.

The rearrangement links TRBV11-1 to TRBJ2-5; D possibly corresponds to TRBD2 (5 bases). The CDR3 is made up of 12 amino acids. Trimming removed 1 base from V and 5 bases from J, with 5 bases in between. CDR1 is SGHAT and CDR2 is FQDESV in the germline V gene (reference sequence). DNA of the CDR3: TGTGCCAGCAGCTTAGGGGAGGAGACCCAGTACTTC. Its protein is CASSLGEETQYF.

V gene TRBV12-5 combines with J gene TRBJ1-6; D is uncertain. This CDR3 has 14 residues. Looked up from germline, CDR1 is LGHNT and CDR2 is FRNRAP. V dropped 6 bases and J dropped 7 bases, with 13 bases sitting between them. CDR3 amino acids: CASGQSTGNSPLHF. The CDR3 DNA reads TGTGCTAGTGGGCAGTCAACGGGGAATTCACCCCTCCACTTT.

The gene calls are TRBV5-4 and TRBJ2-7; D is tentatively TRBD1 or TRBD2 (7 bases each). V lost 1 base and J lost 4, with 15 bases in between. The germline V gene encodes CDR1 SGHNT and CDR2 YYREEE (reference sequence). CDR3 size: 15 residues. CDR3 nucleotides: TGTGCCAGCAGCTTGAGGGAGGGGGCGATGTACGAGCAGTACTTC. Its translation is CASSLREGAMYEQYF.

The V gene is TRBV18, the J gene TRBJ2-4; D may be TRBD2 (7 bases). V gave up 3 bases and J gave up 12 bases, with 12 bases separating them. The CDR3 is 12 residues long. Germline V gene lookup returns CDR1 KGHSH and CDR2 LQKENI. CDR3 sequence reads: CASSPRGGNQYF. In DNA form, the CDR3 reads TGTGCCAGCTCACCGAGGGGGGGGAATCAGTACTTC.

The chain links TRBV7-9 to TRBJ2-5; 12 bases fit TRBD2. J was trimmed by 5 bases and V by 5 bases; bases with no gene match: 15. CDR3 length: 18 residues. Germline CDR1 reads SEHNR; CDR2 reads FQNEAQ (reference sequence). In DNA, the CDR3 is TGTGCCAGCAGCCGAGCGGAAGGCCGACTAGCGGGGGATGAGACCCAGTACTTC. Its protein product is CASSRAEGRLAGDETQYF.

This clone occurred many times. The chain combines TRBV2 with TRBJ1-5; the D is unclear. CDR3 length equals 14 residues. Germline CDR1 SNHLY, CDR2 FYNNEI. V was trimmed by 0 bases and J by 0 bases, leaving 3 bases between them. CDR3 region: CASSEAYSNQPQHF. CDR3 DNA sequence: TGTGCCAGCAGTGAAGCGTATAGCAATCAGCCCCAGCATTTT.

The chain joins TRBV6-5 to TRBJ1-1; the match to TRBD1 covers 9 bases. This CDR3 region has 14 residues. The V gene's germline CDR1 is MNHEY and CDR2 SVGAGI. The ends lost 5 bases at V and 5 bases at J; junction bases unmatched: 6. The CDR3 DNA reads TGTGCCAGCAGTAAGGGGACAGGGAGAACTGAAGCTTTCTTT. It is translated as CASSKGTGRTEAFF.

The chain employs TRBV6-5 and TRBJ2-7; 11 nucleotides agree with TRBD1. The V gene end was trimmed by 5 bases and the J gene end by 3 bases; junction bases not matched to a gene: 6. CDR1 is MNHEY and CDR2 is SVGAGI in the germline V gene. There are 15 residues in the CDR3. The CDR3 spells CASSRGQGGDYEQYF. CDR3 bases: TGTGCCAGCAGTAGGGGACAGGGGGGGGACTACGAGCAGTACTTC.